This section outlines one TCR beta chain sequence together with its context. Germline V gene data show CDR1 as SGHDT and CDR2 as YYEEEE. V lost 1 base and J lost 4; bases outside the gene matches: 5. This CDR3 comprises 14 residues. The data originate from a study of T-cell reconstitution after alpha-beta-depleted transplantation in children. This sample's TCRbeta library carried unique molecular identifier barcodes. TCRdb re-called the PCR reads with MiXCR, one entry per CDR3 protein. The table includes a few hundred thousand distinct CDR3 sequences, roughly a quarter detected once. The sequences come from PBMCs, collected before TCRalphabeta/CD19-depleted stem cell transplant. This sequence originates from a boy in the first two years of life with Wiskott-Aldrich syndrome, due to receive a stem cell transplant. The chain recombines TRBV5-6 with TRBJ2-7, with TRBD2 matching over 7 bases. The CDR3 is CASSLKGRGYEQYF. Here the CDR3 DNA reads TGTGCCAGCAGCTTGAAGGGGAGGGGATACGAGCAGTACTTC.